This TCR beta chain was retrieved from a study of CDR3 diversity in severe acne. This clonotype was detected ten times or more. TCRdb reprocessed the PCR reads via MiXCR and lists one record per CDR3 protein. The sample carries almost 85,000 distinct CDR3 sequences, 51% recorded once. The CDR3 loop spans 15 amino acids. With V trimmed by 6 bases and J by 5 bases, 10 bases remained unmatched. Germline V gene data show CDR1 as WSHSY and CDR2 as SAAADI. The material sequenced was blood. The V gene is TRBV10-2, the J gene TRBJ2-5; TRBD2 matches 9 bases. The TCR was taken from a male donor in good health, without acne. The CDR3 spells CASSLRGGLGETQYF. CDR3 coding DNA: TGCGCCAGCAGCTTGCGGGGGGGCCTCGGGGAGACCCAGTACTTC.